This TCR beta chain was identified during a study of shared clonotypes between healthy human individuals. The overall study: CD4 naive and memory got three plates each, CD8 naive two, CD8 memory one.

As originally analysed: ImmunoSEQ gave junction-only sequences without quality scores, so filtering differed. Method: immunoSEQ multiplex PCR; TCRdb's copy keeps in-frame clones and lacks some. D and trimming were read from the DNA, whereas the V and J calls and clone size are those reported in that table. In the table there are 2 million to 2.5 million clones, over 85% of which are singletons. This clonotype was sampled from a man aged 18 to 30 in good health. Some clones in this sample may be carry-over from other donors' samples. Sequencing used naive CD4+ T cells from PBMCs. Subset meaning: CD45RA+ positively selected.

The CDR3 reads CASSQDRVTGYTF. The DNA for the CDR3 is TGTGCCAGCAGCCAAGACAGGGTTACTGGCTACACCTTC. The genes are TRBV7-3 and TRBJ1-2; 7 nucleotides agree with TRBD1. CDR1 is SGHTA and CDR2 is FQGTGA in the germline V gene. This CDR3 is built from 13 residues. V was clipped by 5 bases and J by 7 bases; unmatched bases: 7.